The clone carrying this TCR beta chain showed up just once. What it binds is not known. The method was immunoSEQ multiplex PCR; TCRdb's version includes in-frame clones alone and lacks a portion of them. The sample has approximately 200,000 clones, 84% seen once; the top ten hold roughly 7%. This sample is drawn from a study of cytomegalovirus exposure and HLA in healthy donors. Study results and limitations: In vitro checks showed that three CMV-associated chains really do target CMV antigens.

CDR1 and CDR2 (germline): MGHRA, YSYEKL. The V gene lost 1 base and the J gene lost 4 bases, with 10 bases spanning the gap. The CDR3 is 15 residues long. This TCR came from a man in his late teens or twenties in good health and CMV-seropositive. The sequencing sample was made of PBMCs. The gene calls are TRBV4-1 and TRBJ1-4, with D hard to call. The DNA for the CDR3 is TGCGCCAGCAGCCAAGCCCCCACTTATAATGAAAAACTGTTTTTT. Amino acids: CASSQAPTYNEKLFF.